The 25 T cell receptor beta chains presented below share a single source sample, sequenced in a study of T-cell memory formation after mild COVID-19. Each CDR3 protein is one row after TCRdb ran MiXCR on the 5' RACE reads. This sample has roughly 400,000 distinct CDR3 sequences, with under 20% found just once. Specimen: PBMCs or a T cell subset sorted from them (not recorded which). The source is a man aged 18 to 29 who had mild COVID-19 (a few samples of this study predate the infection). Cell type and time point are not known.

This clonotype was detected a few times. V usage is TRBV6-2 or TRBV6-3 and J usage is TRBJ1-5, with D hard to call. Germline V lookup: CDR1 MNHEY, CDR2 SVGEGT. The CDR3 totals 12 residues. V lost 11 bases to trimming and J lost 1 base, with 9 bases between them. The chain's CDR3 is CAAASSNQPQHF. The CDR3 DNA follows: TGTGCCGCGGCTTCAAGCAATCAGCCCCAGCATTTT.

The CDR3 nucleotides read TGCAGTGCCAGGACTAGCGGGGGGCCCCGAACCCGCACAGATACGCAGTATTTT. Its protein is CSARTSGGPRTRTDTQYF. The chain is built from TRBV20-1 and TRBJ2-3, with 14 bases lining up with TRBD2. Germline V lookup: CDR1 DFQATT, CDR2 SNEGSKA (reference sequence). The CDR3 sequence is 18 residues long. Losses at the gene ends were 6 bases for V and 1 base for J; bases not matched to a gene: 12.

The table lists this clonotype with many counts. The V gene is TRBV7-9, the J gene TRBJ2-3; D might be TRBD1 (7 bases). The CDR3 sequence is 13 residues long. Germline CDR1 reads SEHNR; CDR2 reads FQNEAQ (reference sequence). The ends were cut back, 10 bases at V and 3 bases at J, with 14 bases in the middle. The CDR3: CATQGGGTDTQYF. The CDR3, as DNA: TGTGCCACTCAGGGGGGAGGAACAGATACGCAGTATTTT.

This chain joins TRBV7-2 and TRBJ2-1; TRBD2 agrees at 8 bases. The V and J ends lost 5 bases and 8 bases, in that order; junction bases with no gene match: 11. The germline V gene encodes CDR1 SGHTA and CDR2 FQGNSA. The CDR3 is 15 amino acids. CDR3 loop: CASSPYTGLADEQFF. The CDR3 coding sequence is TGTGCCAGCAGCCCCTATACCGGACTAGCCGATGAGCAGTTCTTC. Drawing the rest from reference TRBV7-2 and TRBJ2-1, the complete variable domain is GAGVSQSPSNKVTEKGKDVELRCDPISGHTALYWYRQSLGQGLEFLIYFQGNSAPDKSGLPSDRFSAERTGGSVSTLTIQRTQQEDSAVYLCASSPYTGLADEQFFGPGTRLTVL.

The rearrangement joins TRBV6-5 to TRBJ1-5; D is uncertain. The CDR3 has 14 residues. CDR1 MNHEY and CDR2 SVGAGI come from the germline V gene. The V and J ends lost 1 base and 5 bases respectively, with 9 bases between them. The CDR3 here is CASSYLSVHQPQHF. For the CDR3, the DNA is TGTGCCAGCAGTTACTTGTCAGTCCATCAGCCCCAGCATTTT.

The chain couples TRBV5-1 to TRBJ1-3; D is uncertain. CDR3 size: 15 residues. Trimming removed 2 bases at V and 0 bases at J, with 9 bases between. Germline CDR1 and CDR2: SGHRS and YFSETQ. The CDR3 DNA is TGCGCCAGCAGCTTCTTAGGGAACTCTGGAAACACCATATATTTT. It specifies CASSFLGNSGNTIYF.

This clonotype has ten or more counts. The DNA for the CDR3 is TGTGCCATCAGCCCTCCCAACACAGATACGCAGTATTTT. Translation gives CAISPPNTDTQYF. The chain is built from TRBV10-3 and TRBJ2-3; no clear D. CDR3 length: 13 amino acids. V gave up 6 bases and J gave up 2 bases, with 9 bases separating them. CDR1 ENHRY and CDR2 SYGVKD come from the germline V gene.

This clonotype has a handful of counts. The DNA of the CDR3 is TGCGCCAGCAGCCAAAGTCTAGCGGGGGGGTCCTTCTACAATGAGCAGTTCTTC. Translated, it gives CASSQSLAGGSFYNEQFF. This chain links TRBV4-1 with TRBJ2-1, with 12 bases aligning to TRBD2. Trimming removed 2 bases from V and 3 bases from J; junction bases left unmatched: 8. The CDR3 covers 18 residues. CDR1 is MGHRA and CDR2 is YSYEKL in the germline V gene.

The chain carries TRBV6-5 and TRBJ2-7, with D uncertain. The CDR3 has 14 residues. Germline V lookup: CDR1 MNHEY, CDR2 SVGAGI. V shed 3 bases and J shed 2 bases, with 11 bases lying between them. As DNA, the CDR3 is TGTGCCAGCAGTTATTCGGTTGGTGCCTACGAGCAGTACTTC. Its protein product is CASSYSVGAYEQYF.

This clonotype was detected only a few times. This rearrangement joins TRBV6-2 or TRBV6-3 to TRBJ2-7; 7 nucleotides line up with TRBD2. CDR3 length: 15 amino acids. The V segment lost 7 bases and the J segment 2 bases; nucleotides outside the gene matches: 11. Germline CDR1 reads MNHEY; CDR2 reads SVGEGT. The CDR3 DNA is TGTGCCAGCAATTATCGAGCGGGACTTACCTACGAGCAGTACGTC. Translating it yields CASNYRAGLTYEQYV.

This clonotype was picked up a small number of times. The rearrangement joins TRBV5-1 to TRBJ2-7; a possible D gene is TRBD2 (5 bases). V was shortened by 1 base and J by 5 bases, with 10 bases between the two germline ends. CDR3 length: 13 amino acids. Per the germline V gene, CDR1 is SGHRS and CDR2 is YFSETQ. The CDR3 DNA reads TGCGCCAGCAGCTTGCGGGGAAGGGACGAGCAGTACTTC. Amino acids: CASSLRGRDEQYF.

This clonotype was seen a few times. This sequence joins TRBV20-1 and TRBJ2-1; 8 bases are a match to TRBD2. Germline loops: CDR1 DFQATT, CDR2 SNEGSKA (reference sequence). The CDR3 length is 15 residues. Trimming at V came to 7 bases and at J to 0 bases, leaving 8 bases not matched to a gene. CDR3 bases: TGCAGTGGAGTGACCGGGACTAGCTCCTACAATGAGCAGTTCTTC. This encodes CSGVTGTSSYNEQFF.

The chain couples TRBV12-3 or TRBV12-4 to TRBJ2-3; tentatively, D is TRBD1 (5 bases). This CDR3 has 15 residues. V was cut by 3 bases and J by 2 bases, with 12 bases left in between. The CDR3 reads CASSFDRKSTDTQYF. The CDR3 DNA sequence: TGTGCCAGCAGTTTTGACAGAAAGTCCACAGATACGCAGTATTTT.

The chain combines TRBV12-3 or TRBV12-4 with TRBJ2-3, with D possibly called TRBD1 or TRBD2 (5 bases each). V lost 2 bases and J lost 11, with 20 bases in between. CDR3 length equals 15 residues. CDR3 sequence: CASSLISGTFSGQYF. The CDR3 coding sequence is TGTGCCAGCAGTTTAATTTCTGGGACCTTCTCAGGGCAGTATTTT.

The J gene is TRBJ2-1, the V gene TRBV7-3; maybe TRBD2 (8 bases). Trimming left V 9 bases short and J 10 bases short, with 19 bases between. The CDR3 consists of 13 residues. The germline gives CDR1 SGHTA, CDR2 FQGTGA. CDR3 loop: CASAGGQGEEQFF. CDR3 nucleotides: TGTGCCAGTGCGGGGGGCCAGGGGGAGGAGCAGTTCTTC.

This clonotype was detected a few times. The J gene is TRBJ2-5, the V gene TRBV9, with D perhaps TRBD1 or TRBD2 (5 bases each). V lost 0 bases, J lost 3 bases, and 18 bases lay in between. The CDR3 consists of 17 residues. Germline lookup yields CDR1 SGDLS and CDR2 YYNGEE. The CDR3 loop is CASSVGRGGWIEETQYF. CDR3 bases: TGTGCCAGCAGCGTAGGACGGGGCGGGTGGATAGAAGAGACCCAGTACTTC.

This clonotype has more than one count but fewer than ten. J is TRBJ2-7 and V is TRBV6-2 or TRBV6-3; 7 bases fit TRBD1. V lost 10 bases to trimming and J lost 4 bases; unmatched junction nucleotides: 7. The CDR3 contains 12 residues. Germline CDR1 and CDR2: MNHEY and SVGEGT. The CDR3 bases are TGTGCCACCCGGACAGGTTATTACGAGCAGTACGTC. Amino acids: CATRTGYYEQYV.

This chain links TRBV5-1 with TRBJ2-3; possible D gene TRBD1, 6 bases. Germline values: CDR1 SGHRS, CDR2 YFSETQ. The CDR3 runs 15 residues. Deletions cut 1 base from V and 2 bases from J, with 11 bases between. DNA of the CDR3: TGCGCCAGCAGCTTGACCCAGGGGCTCACAGATACGCAGTATTTT. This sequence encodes CASSLTQGLTDTQYF.

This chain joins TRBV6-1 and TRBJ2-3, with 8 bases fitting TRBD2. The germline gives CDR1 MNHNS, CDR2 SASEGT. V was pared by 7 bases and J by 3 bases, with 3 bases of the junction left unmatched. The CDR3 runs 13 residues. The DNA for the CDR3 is TGTGCCAGCACCGGGGGGGAAACAGATACGCAGTATTTT. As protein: CASTGGETDTQYF.

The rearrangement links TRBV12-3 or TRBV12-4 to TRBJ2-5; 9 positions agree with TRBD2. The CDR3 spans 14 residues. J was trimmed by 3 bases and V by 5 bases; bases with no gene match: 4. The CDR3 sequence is CASSPGLAKETQYF. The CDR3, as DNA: TGTGCCAGCAGTCCGGGACTAGCCAAAGAGACCCAGTACTTC.

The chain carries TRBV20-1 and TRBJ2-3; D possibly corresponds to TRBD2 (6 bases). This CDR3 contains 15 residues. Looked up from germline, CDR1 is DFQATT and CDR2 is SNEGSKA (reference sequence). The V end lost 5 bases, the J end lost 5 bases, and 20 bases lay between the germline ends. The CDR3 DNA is TGCAGTGCTTCCCTCGCGGTGATCGGGGGAGATACGCAGTATTTT. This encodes CSASLAVIGGDTQYF.

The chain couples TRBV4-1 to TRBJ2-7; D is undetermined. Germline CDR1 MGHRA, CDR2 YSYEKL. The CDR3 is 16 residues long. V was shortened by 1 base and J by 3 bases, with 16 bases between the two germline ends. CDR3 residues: CASSQVNLNQIYEQYF. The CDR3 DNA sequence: TGCGCCAGCAGCCAAGTTAACCTCAACCAAATCTACGAGCAGTACTTC.

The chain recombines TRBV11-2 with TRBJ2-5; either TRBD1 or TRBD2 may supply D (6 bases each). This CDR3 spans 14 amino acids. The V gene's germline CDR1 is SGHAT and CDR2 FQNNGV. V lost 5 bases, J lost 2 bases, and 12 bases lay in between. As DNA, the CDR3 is TGTGCCAGCAGCCAGTGGAGGGGGCAAGAGACCCAGTACTTC. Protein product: CASSQWRGQETQYF.

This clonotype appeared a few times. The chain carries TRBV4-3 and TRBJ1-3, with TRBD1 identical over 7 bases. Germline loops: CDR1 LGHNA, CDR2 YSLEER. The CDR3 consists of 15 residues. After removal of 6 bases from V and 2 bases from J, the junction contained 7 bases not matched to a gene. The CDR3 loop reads CASRVDREPGNTIYF. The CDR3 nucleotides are TGCGCCAGCAGGGTAGACAGGGAACCTGGAAACACCATATATTTT.

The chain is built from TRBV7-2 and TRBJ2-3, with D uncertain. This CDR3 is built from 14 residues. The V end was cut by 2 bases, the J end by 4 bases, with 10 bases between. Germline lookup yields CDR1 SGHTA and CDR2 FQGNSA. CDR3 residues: CASSLQRWPDTQYF. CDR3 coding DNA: TGTGCCAGCAGCTTACAGCGTTGGCCAGATACGCAGTATTTT.